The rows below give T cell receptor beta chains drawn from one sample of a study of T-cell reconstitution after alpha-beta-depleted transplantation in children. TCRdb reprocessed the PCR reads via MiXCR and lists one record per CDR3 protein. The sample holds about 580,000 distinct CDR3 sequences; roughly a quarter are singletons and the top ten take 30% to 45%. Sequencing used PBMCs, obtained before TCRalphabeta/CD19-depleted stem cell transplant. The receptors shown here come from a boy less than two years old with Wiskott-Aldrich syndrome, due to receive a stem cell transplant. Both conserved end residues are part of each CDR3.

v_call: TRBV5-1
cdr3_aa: CASSGVVEGRYNEQFF

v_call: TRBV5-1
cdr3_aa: CASSLFRSPQETQYF

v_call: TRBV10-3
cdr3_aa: CAISEFVVLGHGNTIYF

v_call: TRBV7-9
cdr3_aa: CASSPDGEYGYTF

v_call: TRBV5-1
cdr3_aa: CASSLAVGDTQYF

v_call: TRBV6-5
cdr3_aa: CASSYSPGKGYGYTF

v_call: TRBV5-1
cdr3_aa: CASSLSGTGHYEQYF

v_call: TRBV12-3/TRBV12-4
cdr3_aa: CASSPPDSFNQPQHF

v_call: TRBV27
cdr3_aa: CASSFQWGGSYGYTF

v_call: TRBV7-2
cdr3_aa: CASSLLEGRGNIQYF

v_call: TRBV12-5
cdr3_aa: CASGLVQQLYTGELFF

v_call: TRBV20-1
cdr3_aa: CSAARDSPSTDTQYF

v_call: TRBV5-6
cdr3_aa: CASSRTGVQPQHF

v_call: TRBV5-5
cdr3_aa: CASSGGLTIYNEQFF

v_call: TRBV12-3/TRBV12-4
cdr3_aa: CASSSERFFSSNTGELFF

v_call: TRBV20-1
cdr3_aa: CSARGQSSNQPQHF

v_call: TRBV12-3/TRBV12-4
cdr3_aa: CASSLVAGGVSDTQYF

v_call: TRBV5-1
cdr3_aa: CASSLAAGTYEHYF

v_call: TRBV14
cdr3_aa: CASQFRPYNEQFF

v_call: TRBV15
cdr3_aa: CATSTYPQGPYNEQFF

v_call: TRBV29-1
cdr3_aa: CSVIRETGELFF

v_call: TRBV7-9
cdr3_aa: CASSSAPWDAQGGYTF

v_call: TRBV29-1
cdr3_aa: CSPLTVTDTQYF

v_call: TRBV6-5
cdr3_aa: CASSYRGETQYF

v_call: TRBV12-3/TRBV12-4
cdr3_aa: CASSFIQNYGYTF

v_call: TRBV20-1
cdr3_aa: CSARATGGRMRSYNEQFF

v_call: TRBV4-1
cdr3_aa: CASSRDRESEAFF

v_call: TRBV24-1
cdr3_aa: CATSVSGSNEQFF

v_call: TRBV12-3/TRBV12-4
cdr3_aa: CASSFHGGLGEQFF

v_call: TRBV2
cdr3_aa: CASSDFGSGANVLTF

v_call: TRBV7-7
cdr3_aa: CASSLGMASTDTQYF

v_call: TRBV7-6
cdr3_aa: CASSITGTGNNEQFF